The 8 T cell receptor beta chains in this list originate from one sample, sequenced in a study of CD8+CD57+ T cells in acquired aplastic anemia. Profiling that covered TCR beta VDJ and CDR3 relied on genomic DNA as its template. MiXCR, run by TCRdb on the reads, gives a single entry per CDR3 protein. The data show around 170,000 distinct CDR3 sequences, roughly 50% seen once. The sequenced patients had an expansion of CD8+CD57+ cells seen by flow cytometry. Specimen: sorted CD4+, CD8+, or CD8+CD57+ T cells (not recorded which) from PBMCs. The receptors here all came from a human donor with aplastic anemia.

The sample holds a few counts of this clonotype. A much larger clonotype is one base distant, so this may be a read error. The genes are TRBV19 and TRBJ1-5; maybe TRBD1 (6 bases). This CDR3 spans 15 amino acids. The germline gives CDR1 LNHDA, CDR2 SQIVND (reference sequence). The CDR3 sequence: CAGRMASGVNQPQHF. The CDR3 coding sequence is TGTGCCGGTAGGATGGCATCAGGGGTTAATCAGCCCCAGCATTTT.

The table lists this clonotype with a few counts. A much more abundant neighbour one base away suggests this may be a read error. The conserved phenylalanine or tryptophan normally closing the CDR3 is absent here, so this likely arose from a read error. The chain employs TRBV20-1 and TRBJ1-3; no clear D. Germline lookup yields CDR1 DFQATT and CDR2 SNEGSKA (reference sequence). V shed 1 base and J shed 0 bases, with 7 bases lying between them. The CDR3 totals 14 residues. CDR3 region: CSARVSLSGNTIYL. The CDR3, as DNA: TGCAGTGCTAGAGTTTCGCTCTCTGGAAACACCATATATCTT.

CDR3 sequence (DNA): TGTGCCAGCAGCTTGTCTCCCCAAGTCGATGGCTACACCTTC. Protein: CASSLSPQVDGYTF. This sequence joins TRBV5-4 and TRBJ1-2; D ambiguous. In germline, CDR1 is SGHNT, CDR2 YYREEE (reference sequence). The V and J ends lost 1 base and 6 bases respectively, with 13 bases between them. CDR3 length: 14 amino acids.

This clonotype was observed at least ten times. The V call is TRBV27, the J call TRBJ2-7; D is unresolved. This CDR3 has 11 amino acids. V lost 6 bases and J lost 3, with 6 bases in between. Germline CDR1 reads MNHEY; CDR2 reads SMNVEV (reference sequence). CDR3 region: CASRRDYEQYF. The CDR3 nucleotides are TGTGCCAGCAGACGCGACTACGAGCAGTACTTC.

In its sample, this clonotype was seen many times. This chain uses TRBV11-2 with TRBJ2-7, with TRBD2 matching over 7 bases. Per germline, CDR1 SGHAT and CDR2 FQNNGV. CDR3 size: 15 residues. V was clipped by 1 base and J by 3 bases; unmatched bases: 6. The CDR3 reads CASSLGEGTSYEQYV. CDR3 sequence (DNA): TGTGCCAGCAGCTTAGGGGAGGGTACCAGCTACGAGCAGTACGTC.

On this clonotype itself: The DNA is omitted, as the CDR3 cannot be located on it reliably, and the CDR3 follows TCRdb's listing. The V and J genes are TRBV6-5 and TRBJ2-7; TRBD1, the table's D call, lacks a check against the DNA. Germline loops: CDR1 MNHEY, CDR2 SVGAGI. Counting both end residues, the CDR3 totals 13 amino acids. CDR3 protein: CASSSSAGGEQCF.

Of note for this clonotype: With a much larger clone just one base away, this may be a read error. The rearrangement links TRBV6-1 to TRBJ2-2, with D possibly being TRBD2 (5 bases). CDR1 MNHNS and CDR2 SASEGT come from the germline V gene. The CDR3 contains 14 residues. The CDR3 DNA reads TGTGCCAGCAGTGACTACCGGGCCACCGGGGAGCTGTTATTT. Translated: CASSDYRATGELLF.

This clonotype was observed once. The gene calls are TRBV20-1 and TRBJ2-1; D not resolved. Germline V gene data show CDR1 as DFQATT and CDR2 as SNEGSKA (reference sequence). This CDR3 region has 11 residues. Trimming stripped 6 bases from V and 6 bases from J, with 9 bases between. CDR3 in amino acids: CSASLANEQFF. The CDR3 nucleotides are TGCAGTGCCTCTTTAGCCAATGAGCAGTTCTTC.